This T cell receptor (beta chain) was found in a study of Ad26.COV2.S vaccination and SARS-CoV-2 variants. The data were produced by immunoSEQ multiplex PCR, yet TCRdb's version contains in-frame clones alone and is incomplete. Among about 680,000 clones, 89% were seen once, and the ten largest hold about 1.5%. Regarding treatment: around 19 received Ad26.COV2.S at low or high dose, single or two shots; about 5 received placebo; per-sample allocation not given. Collection of the samples took place on day 63 after the first injection of vaccine or placebo. Germline loops: CDR1 MNHEY, CDR2 SMNVEV (reference sequence). The V end was cut by 3 bases, the J end by 1 base, with 16 bases between. The CDR3 loop spans 17 amino acids.

The rearrangement links TRBV27 to TRBJ1-5; D not certain. The source was peripheral blood, collected in a trial of Ad26.COV2.S vaccine versus placebo. This receptor was obtained from a person aged 18-65 years who received the Ad26.COV2.S COVID-19 vaccine or a placebo. The CDR3 bases are TGTGCCAGCAGTTTCGGGCGGGGATCGGAGAGCAATCAGCCCCAGCATTTT. It encodes CASSFGRGSESNQPQHF.